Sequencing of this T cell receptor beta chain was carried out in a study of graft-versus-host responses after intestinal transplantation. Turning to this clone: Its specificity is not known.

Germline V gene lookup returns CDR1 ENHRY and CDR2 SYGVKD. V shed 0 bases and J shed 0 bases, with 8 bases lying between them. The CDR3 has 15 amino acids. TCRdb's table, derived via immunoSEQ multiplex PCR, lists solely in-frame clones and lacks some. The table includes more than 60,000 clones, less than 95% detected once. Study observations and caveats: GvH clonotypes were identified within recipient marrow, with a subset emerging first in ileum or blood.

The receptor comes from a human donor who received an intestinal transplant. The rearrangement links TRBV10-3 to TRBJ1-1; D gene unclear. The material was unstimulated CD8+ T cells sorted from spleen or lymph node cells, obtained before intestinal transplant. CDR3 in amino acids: CAISESTNMNTEAFF. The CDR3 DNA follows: TGTGCCATCAGTGAGTCGACAAACATGAACACTGAAGCTTTCTTT.